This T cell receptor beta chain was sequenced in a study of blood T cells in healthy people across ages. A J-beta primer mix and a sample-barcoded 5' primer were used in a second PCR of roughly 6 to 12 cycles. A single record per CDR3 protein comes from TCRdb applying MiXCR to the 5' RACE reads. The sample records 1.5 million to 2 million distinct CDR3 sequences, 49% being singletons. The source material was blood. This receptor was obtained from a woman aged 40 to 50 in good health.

The CDR3 loop reads CSANRLEADTQYF. In DNA, the CDR3 is TGCAGTGCTAATAGACTAGAGGCAGATACGCAGTATTTT. The V gene is TRBV20-1, the J gene TRBJ2-3, with a tentative D call TRBD2 (6 bases). CDR1 is DFQATT, CDR2 SNEGSKA, per germline (reference sequence). V shed 4 bases and J shed 4 bases, with 12 bases lying between them. The CDR3 consists of 13 residues.